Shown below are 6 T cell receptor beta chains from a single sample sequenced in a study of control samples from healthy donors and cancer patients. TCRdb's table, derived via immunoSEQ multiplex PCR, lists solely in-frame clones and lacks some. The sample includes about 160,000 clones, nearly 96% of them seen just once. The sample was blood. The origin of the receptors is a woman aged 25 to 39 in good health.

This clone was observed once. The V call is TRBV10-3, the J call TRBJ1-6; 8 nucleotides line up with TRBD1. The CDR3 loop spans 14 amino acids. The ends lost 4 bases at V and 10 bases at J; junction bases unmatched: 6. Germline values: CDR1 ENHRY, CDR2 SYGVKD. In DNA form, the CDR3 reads TGTGCCATCAGTGCTGGGACAGGAGGATCACCCCTCCACTTT. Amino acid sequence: CAISAGTGGSPLHF.

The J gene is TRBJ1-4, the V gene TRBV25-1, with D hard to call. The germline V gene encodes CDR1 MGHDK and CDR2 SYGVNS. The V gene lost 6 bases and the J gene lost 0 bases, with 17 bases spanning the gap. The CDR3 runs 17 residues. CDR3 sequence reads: CASRNPPGGATNEKLFF. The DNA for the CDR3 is TGTGCCAGCAGGAACCCTCCTGGCGGGGCAACTAATGAAAAACTGTTTTTT. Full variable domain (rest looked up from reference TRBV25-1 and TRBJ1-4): EADIYQTPRYLVIGTGKKITLECSQTMGHDKMYWYQQDPGMELHLIHYSYGVNSTEKGDLSSESTVSRIRTEHFPLTLESARPSHTSQYLCASRNPPGGATNEKLFFGSGTQLSVL.

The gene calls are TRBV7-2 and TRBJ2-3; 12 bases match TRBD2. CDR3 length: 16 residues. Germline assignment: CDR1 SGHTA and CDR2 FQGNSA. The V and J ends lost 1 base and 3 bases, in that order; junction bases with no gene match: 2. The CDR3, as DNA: TGTGCCAGCAGCTTAGGGCTAGCGGGAGGGACAGATACGCAGTATTTT. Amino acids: CASSLGLAGGTDTQYF.

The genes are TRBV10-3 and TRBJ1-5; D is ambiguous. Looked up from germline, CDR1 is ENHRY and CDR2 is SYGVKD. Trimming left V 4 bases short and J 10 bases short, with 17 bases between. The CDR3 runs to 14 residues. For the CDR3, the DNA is TGTGCCATCAGTGGTCTGGGCGGGGAATCTCCCCAGCATTTT. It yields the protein CAISGLGGESPQHF.

CDR3 sequence: CASTAGGPYQPQHF. DNA of the CDR3: TGTGCCAGCACAGCAGGGGGTCCCTATCAGCCCCAGCATTTT. V usage is TRBV6-5 and J usage is TRBJ1-5, with TRBD1 matching 7 bases. Germline-derived CDR1 and CDR2 are MNHEY and SVGAGI. CDR3 length equals 14 residues. V trimming: 7 bases; J trimming: 5 bases; junction bases outside the gene matches: 8.

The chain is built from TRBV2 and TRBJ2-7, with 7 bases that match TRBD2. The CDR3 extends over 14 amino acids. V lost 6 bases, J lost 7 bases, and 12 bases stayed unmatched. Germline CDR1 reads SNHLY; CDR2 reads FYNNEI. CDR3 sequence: CASSGGLGPDEQYF. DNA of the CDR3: TGTGCCAGCAGCGGCGGACTAGGCCCGGATGAGCAGTACTTC.